The clone carrying this T cell receptor beta chain showed up many times. Its target is not known. Germline values: CDR1 KGHSH, CDR2 LQKENI. This CDR3 spans 14 amino acids. Trimming removed 0 bases at V and 7 bases at J, with 10 bases between. Isolated RNA was reverse transcribed in full, so expressed TCRB transcripts were sequenced. Data came from immunoSEQ multiplex PCR; TCRdb stores just in-frame clones and leaves some out. The sample yields 250,000 or so clones, 27% seen once. This sample is part of a study of beta chain features in type 1 diabetes. Study-level results: Across patients, naive, central memory and Treg TCRB repertoires exhibited apparently greater similarity than was observed across healthy donors. Over-representation of high TCR-expressing cells was a possible consequence of cDNA sequencing.

Sequencing was performed on central memory CD4+ T cells from blood. This sequence originates from a man between 25 and 39 years old in good health. The chain has TRBV18 and TRBJ2-1; no reliable D call. The CDR3 DNA sequence: TGTGCCAGCTCACCACCTCAGGTTAAGAATGAGCAGTTCTTC. This encodes CASSPPQVKNEQFF.